This T cell receptor (beta chain) was retrieved from a study of beta chain features in type 1 diabetes. Study information: Sorted cell examination encompassed approximately 110 million cells across all samples. General study points: All four CD4+ subsets from Type 1 diabetes patients carried moderately but significantly shorter TCRB CDR3s. Researchers caution that PCR might favor shorter templates, equally among patients and controls. VDJ junctions sequenced from type 1 diabetes patients showed fewer insertions and more deletions.

Notes on this clone: Its target is not known.

Reverse transcription of all isolated RNA meant that expressed TCRB transcripts were sequenced. Profiling relied on immunoSEQ multiplex PCR, and the TCRdb table lists in-frame clones only, not all of them. Here the sample spans a few hundred thousand clones, 14% being singletons. A sort by CD45RO/CCR7/CD25/CD127/CD95/CD27 yielded CD4+ naive, central memory, regulatory and stem cell-like memory cells. The CDR3 extends over 17 amino acids. From germline, CDR1 is SEHNR and CDR2 FQNEAQ (reference sequence). Unmatched junction bases numbered 9, after V lost 1 base and J lost 6 bases. The chain joins TRBV7-9 to TRBJ2-7; TRBD2 matches 13 bases. This receptor was taken from a man aged 30-40 years with type 1 diabetes. Sequences were obtained from naive CD4+ T cells from blood. This CDR3 is CASSLVSGTSGITEQYF. Written as DNA, the CDR3 is TGTGCCAGCAGCTTAGTCTCGGGGACTAGCGGGATCACCGAGCAGTACTTC.